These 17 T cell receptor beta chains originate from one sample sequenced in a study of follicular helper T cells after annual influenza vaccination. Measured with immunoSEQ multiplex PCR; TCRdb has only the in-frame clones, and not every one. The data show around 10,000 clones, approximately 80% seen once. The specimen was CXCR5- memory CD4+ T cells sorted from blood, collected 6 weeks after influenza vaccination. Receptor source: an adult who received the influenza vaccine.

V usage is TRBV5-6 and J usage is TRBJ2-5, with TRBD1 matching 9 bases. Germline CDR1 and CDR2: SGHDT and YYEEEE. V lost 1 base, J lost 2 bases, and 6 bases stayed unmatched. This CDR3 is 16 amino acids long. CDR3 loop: CASSLPGTGSQETQYF. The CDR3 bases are TGTGCCAGCAGCTTGCCCGGGACAGGGTCGCAAGAGACCCAGTACTTC.

CDR3 nucleotide sequence: TGTGCCAGCAGTCCCCCCCGCAATGAGCAGTTCTTC. Translating it yields CASSPPRNEQFF. J is TRBJ2-1 and V is TRBV6-5; the D is unclear. The CDR3 loop spans 12 amino acids. CDR1 is MNHEY and CDR2 is SVGAGI in the germline V gene. Trimming shortened V by 5 bases and J by 6 bases, and 8 bases separated the two germline ends.

Here the CDR3 reads CASSAGLAGRADTQYF. DNA for the CDR3: TGTGCCAGCAGCGCGGGGCTAGCGGGGAGGGCAGATACGCAGTATTTT. This chain joins TRBV9 and TRBJ2-3, with TRBD2 identical over 9 bases. This CDR3 is built from 16 residues. Unmatched junction bases numbered 9, after V lost 3 bases and J lost 4 bases. Germline V lookup: CDR1 SGDLS, CDR2 YYNGEE.

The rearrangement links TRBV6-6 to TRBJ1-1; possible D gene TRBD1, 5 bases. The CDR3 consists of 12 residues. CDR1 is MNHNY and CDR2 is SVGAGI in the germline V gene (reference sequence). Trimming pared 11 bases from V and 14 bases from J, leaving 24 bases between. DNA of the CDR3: TGTGCCTCAGCAATACGGGGCGCGAGGCCGTTCTTT. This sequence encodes CASAIRGARPFF.

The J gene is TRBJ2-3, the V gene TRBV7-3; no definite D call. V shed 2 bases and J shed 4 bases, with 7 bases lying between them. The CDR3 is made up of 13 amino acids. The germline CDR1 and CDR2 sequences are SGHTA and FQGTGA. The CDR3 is CASSLVGADTQYF. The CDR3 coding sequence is TGTGCCAGCAGCTTAGTCGGAGCAGATACGCAGTATTTT.

The CDR3 spells CASNGGWNQANYGYTF. CDR3 nucleotides: TGTGCCAGCAACGGGGGGTGGAATCAAGCTAACTATGGCTACACCTTC. V gene TRBV2 combines with J gene TRBJ1-2, with TRBD1 as a possible D gene (5 bases). This CDR3 region has 16 residues. The germline V gene has CDR1 SNHLY and CDR2 FYNNEI. V lost 7 bases and J 0 bases, leaving 18 bases between the germline ends.

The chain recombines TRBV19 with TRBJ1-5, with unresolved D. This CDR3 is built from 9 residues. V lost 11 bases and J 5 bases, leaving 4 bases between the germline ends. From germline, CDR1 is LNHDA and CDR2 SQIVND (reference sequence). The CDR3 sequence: CAGHQPQHF. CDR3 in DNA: TGTGCCGGCCATCAGCCCCAGCATTTT.

The CDR3 loop is CASSSGRGDNEQFF. CDR3 in DNA: TGTGCCAGCAGCTCGGGCCGGGGGGACAATGAGCAGTTCTTC. This chain uses TRBV11-2 with TRBJ2-1, with 7 nucleotides matching TRBD2. Trimming removed 4 bases from V and 5 bases from J; junction bases left unmatched: 5. Germline V gives CDR1 SGHAT, CDR2 FQNNGV. CDR3 length: 14 amino acids.

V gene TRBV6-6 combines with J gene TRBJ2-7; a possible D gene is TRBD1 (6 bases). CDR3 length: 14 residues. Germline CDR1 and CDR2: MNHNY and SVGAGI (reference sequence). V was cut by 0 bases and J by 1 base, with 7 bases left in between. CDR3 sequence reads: CASSYSRGSYEQYF. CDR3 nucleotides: TGTGCCAGCAGTTACTCTAGGGGGTCCTACGAGCAGTACTTC.

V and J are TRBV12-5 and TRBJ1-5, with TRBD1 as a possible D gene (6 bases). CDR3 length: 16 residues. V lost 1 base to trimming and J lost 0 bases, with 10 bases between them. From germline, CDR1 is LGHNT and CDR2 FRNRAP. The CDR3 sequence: CASGLGGQFSNQPQHF. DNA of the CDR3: TGTGCTAGTGGTTTGGGGGGACAATTTAGCAATCAGCCCCAGCATTTT.

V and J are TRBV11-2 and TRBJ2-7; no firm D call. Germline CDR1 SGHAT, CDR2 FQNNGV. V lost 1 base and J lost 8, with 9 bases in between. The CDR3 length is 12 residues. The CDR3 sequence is CASSLGSHKQYF. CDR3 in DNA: TGTGCCAGCAGCTTAGGAAGTCATAAGCAGTACTTC. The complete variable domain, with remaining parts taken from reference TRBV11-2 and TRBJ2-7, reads EAGVAQSPRYKIIEKRQSVAFWCNPISGHATLYWYQQILGQGPKLLIQFQNNGVVDDSQLPKDRFSAERLKGVDSTLKIQPAKLEDSAVYLCASSLGSHKQYFGPGTRLTVT.

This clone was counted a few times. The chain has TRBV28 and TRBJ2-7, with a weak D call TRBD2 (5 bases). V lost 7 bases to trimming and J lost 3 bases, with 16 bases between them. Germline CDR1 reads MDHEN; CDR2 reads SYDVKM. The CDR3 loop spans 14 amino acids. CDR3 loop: CASKSGQPIYEQYF. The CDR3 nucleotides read TGTGCCAGCAAGAGCGGCCAGCCGATCTACGAGCAGTACTTC.

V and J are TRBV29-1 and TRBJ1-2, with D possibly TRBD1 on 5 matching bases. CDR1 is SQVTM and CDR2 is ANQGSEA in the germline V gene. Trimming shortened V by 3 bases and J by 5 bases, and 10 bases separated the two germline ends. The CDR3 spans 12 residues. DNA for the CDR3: TGCAGCGTTGAGGGGGAAGGGTATGGCTACACCTTC. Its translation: CSVEGEGYGYTF. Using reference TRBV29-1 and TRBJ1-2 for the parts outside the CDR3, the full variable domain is SAVISQKPSRDICQRGTSLTIQCQVDSQVTMMFWYRQQPGQSLTLIATANQGSEATYESGFVIDKFPISRPNLTFSTLTVSNMSPEDSSIYLCSVEGEGYGYTFGSGTRLTVV.

Here the CDR3 reads CASRRPASGNTIYF. DNA of the CDR3: TGTGCCAGCAGACGACCGGCCTCTGGAAACACCATATATTTT. The chain couples TRBV11-2 to TRBJ1-3; D call uncertain. Trimming pared 6 bases from V and 0 bases from J, leaving 9 bases between. Germline assignment: CDR1 SGHAT and CDR2 FQNNGV. The CDR3 is 14 residues long.

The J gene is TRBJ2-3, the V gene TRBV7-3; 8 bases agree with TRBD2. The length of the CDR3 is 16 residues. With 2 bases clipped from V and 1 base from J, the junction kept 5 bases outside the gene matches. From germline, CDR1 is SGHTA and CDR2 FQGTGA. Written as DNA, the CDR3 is TGTGCCAGCAGCTTAGGGGCGGGGGGCGGCACAGATACGCAGTATTTT. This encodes CASSLGAGGGTDTQYF.

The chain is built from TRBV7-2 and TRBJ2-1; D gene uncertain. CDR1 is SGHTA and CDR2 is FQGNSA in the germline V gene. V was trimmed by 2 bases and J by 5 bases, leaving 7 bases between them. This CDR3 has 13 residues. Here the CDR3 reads CASSLSANNEQFF. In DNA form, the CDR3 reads TGTGCCAGCAGCTTATCTGCCAACAATGAGCAGTTCTTC.

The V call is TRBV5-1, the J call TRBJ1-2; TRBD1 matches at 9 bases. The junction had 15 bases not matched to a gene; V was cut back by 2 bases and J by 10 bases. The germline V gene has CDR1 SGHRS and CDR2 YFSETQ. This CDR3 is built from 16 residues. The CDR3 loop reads CASSFGDRASGGDYTF. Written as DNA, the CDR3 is TGCGCCAGCAGCTTTGGGGACAGGGCTTCGGGGGGCGACTACACCTTC.